The sequence of this T cell receptor beta chain was determined in a study of blood T cell repertoires in COVID-19. Looking at the study overall: Spain, Italy and the United States supplied samples that represented acute and convalescent COVID-19. Sample material is recorded as cDNA or gDNA derived from T cells, B-cell-depleted T cells, or PBMCs.

V was pared by 1 base and J by 0 bases, with 9 bases between. Germline CDR1 reads SGHTA; CDR2 reads FQGNSA. This CDR3 contains 15 residues. TCRdb keeps only in-frame clones here, not all; method: immunoSEQ multiplex PCR. In the table there are roughly 160,000 clones, about four fifths of which are singletons. Enrollees, about 18 to 89 years old, lived in 24 US areas. Sequencing input: PBMCs or T cells enriched from blood (not recorded which). V is TRBV7-2 and J is TRBJ1-2; D call uncertain. This clonotype originated in a woman aged 55-70 years who had recovered from COVID-19. This chain's CDR3 is CASSLGSASNYGYTF. DNA for the CDR3: TGTGCCAGCAGCTTAGGTTCAGCGTCTAACTATGGCTACACCTTC.